What follows are 8 T cell receptor beta chains derived from one specimen sequenced in a study of graft-versus-host responses after intestinal transplantation. Their antigen targets remain unknown. Sequencing was performed with immunoSEQ multiplex PCR; in TCRdb, only in-frame clones are kept and a portion is missing. The sample consists of around 100,000 clones, 90% to 95% of them appearing once. The sample here was unstimulated CD4+ T cells sorted from spleen or lymph node cells, taken before transplant. These receptor sequences come from a human donor who was the organ donor for an intestinal transplant.

This clone came up once. In nucleotides, the CDR3 is TGTGCCAGCAGTGAGGTCCTAGCGGGGTCCACAGATACGCAGTATTTT. It is translated as CASSEVLAGSTDTQYF. The rearrangement links TRBV6-1 to TRBJ2-3, with 9 bases matching TRBD2. The V and J ends lost 3 bases and 2 bases, in that order; junction bases with no gene match: 6. The CDR3 is made up of 16 amino acids. Germline V gene sequence: CDR1 MNHNS, CDR2 SASEGT.

CDR3 DNA: TGCAGCGTTAGCGAAACCTACAATGAGCAGTTCTTC. Protein product: CSVSETYNEQFF. The genes are TRBV29-1 and TRBJ2-1; no firm D call. The V and J ends lost 5 bases and 2 bases respectively, with 7 bases between them. The CDR3 length is 12 residues. Per germline, CDR1 SQVTM and CDR2 ANQGSEA.

The rearrangement uses TRBV27 and TRBJ1-5, with 8 bases identical to TRBD1. The junction had 12 bases not matched to a gene; V was cut back by 5 bases and J by 3 bases. Germline values: CDR1 MNHEY, CDR2 SMNVEV (reference sequence). The CDR3 is made up of 17 amino acids. The DNA for the CDR3 is TGTGCCAGCAGTCCAAACCTCGGGACAGGCCACAATCAGCCCCAGCATTTT. It translates to CASSPNLGTGHNQPQHF.

V usage is TRBV19 and J usage is TRBJ2-1; D might be TRBD2 (6 bases). Trimming stripped 2 bases from V and 7 bases from J, with 15 bases between. The CDR3 is made up of 15 amino acids. Germline V gene data show CDR1 as LNHDA and CDR2 as SQIVND (reference sequence). CDR3 region: CASSITRGPYNEQFF. CDR3 nucleotide sequence: TGTGCCAGTAGTATAACGCGGGGACCATATAATGAGCAGTTCTTC.

The chain is built from TRBV27 and TRBJ1-2, with 9 bases identical to TRBD1. V was pared by 6 bases and J by 5 bases, with 7 bases of the junction left unmatched. CDR3 length: 14 amino acids. CDR1 is MNHEY, CDR2 SMNVEV, per germline (reference sequence). This CDR3 reads CASRGTGRQYGYTF. Written as DNA, the CDR3 is TGTGCCAGCAGGGGGACAGGGAGGCAGTATGGCTACACCTTC.

This chain joins TRBV15 and TRBJ2-7; 8 bases are a match to TRBD2. Germline loops: CDR1 LNHNV, CDR2 YYDKDF (reference sequence). V shed 0 bases, J shed 2 bases, and the junction held 3 bases outside the gene matches. The CDR3 has 15 amino acids. The CDR3 region has the DNA TGTGCCACCAGCAGAGAAGCGGGGGCAACCTACGAGCAGTACTTC. Translated, it gives CATSREAGATYEQYF.

This sequence joins TRBV29-1 and TRBJ1-2, with 9 positions matching TRBD1. Trimming removed 3 bases from V and 7 bases from J; junction bases left unmatched: 3. From germline, CDR1 is SQVTM and CDR2 ANQGSEA. The CDR3 has 12 residues. The CDR3: CSVDRDRVGYTF. CDR3 nucleotide sequence: TGCAGCGTTGACAGGGACAGGGTTGGCTACACCTTC.

This chain joins TRBV9 and TRBJ2-3, with 12 bases matching TRBD2. V trimming: 0 bases; J trimming: 4 bases; junction bases outside the gene matches: 6. There are 17 residues in the CDR3. Germline-derived CDR1 and CDR2 are SGDLS and YYNGEE. CDR3 in DNA: TGTGCCAGCAGCGTAGATCCTAGCGGGGGGGCAGCAGATACGCAGTATTTT. This translates into CASSVDPSGGAADTQYF.